This T cell receptor (beta chain) was recovered during a study of memory CD4+ T cells and cytomegalovirus serostatus. Assay: immunoSEQ multiplex PCR; the TCRdb copy retains only in-frame clones and omits some. The table has some 95,000 clones, roughly 80% seen once. CDR1 and CDR2 (germline): MDHEN, SYDVKM. CDR3 size: 18 residues. Trimming stripped 3 bases from V and 0 bases from J, with 18 bases between. Single viable CD3+CD4+CD8-CD45RO+ cells were sorted as the memory CD4+ T cells. The clonotype comes from an adult in good health and CMV-seropositive. The rearrangement links TRBV28 to TRBJ2-4; no clear D. Sequenced sample: memory CD4+ T cells from blood. The CDR3 bases are TGTGCCAGCAGTTTGATTCCATGGGCCGGCTTAGCCAAAAACATTCAGTACTTC. It translates to CASSLIPWAGLAKNIQYF.